What follows are 12 T cell receptor beta chains derived from one specimen sequenced in a study of control samples from healthy donors and cancer patients. Method: immunoSEQ multiplex PCR; TCRdb's copy keeps in-frame clones and lacks some. The repertoire holds over 100,000 clones, approximately 90% seen once, with around 3.4% in the top ten. The material sequenced was blood. These receptor sequences come from a man aged 40-49 years in good health.

The chain couples TRBV11-1 to TRBJ2-7, with D tentatively TRBD2 (5 bases). Germline-derived CDR1 and CDR2 are SGHAT and FQDESV (reference sequence). The CDR3 contains 14 residues. V lost 5 bases to trimming and J lost 0 bases, with 11 bases between them. CDR3 residues: CASSPRRGSYEQYF. The CDR3 bases are TGTGCCAGCAGCCCCCGACGGGGCTCCTACGAGCAGTACTTC.

There are a few counts of this clone. The V gene is TRBV2, the J gene TRBJ2-7; 8 positions agree with TRBD1. J gave up 6 bases and V 2 bases, and 15 bases lay outside the gene matches. The CDR3 consists of 17 residues. CDR1 and CDR2 from the germline V gene are SNHLY and FYNNEI. The CDR3 DNA reads TGTGCCAGCAGTGAATTCGAAGATTCAGGGGGCGTTTCCGAGCAGTACTTC. It is translated as CASSEFEDSGGVSEQYF.

The rearrangement links TRBV4-1 to TRBJ2-3; 11 bases match TRBD2. J was trimmed by 1 base and V by 1 base; bases with no gene match: 7. Germline V lookup: CDR1 MGHRA, CDR2 YSYEKL. The CDR3 is 18 amino acids. In nucleotides, the CDR3 is TGCGCCAGCAGCCAAGTAGCGGGGGGGAGTTTTGGCACAGATACGCAGTATTTT. Translating gives CASSQVAGGSFGTDTQYF.

V and J are TRBV7-6 and TRBJ1-3; D perhaps matches TRBD1 (5 bases). Trimming cost V 4 bases and J 2 bases, with 12 bases left between them. The CDR3 is 15 residues long. Germline lookup yields CDR1 SGHVS and CDR2 FNYEAQ. CDR3 bases: TGTGCCAGCAGCTCGGGGCCTGCTGCTGGAAACACCATATATTTT. Protein product: CASSSGPAAGNTIYF.

This clone was found a few times. The V and J genes are TRBV2 and TRBJ1-5; TRBD1 is a possible D gene (6 bases). CDR1 is SNHLY, CDR2 FYNNEI, per germline. This CDR3 is built from 16 residues. The V and J ends lost 4 bases and 6 bases respectively, with 19 bases between them. Here the CDR3 reads CASSASLYRESQPQHF. CDR3 DNA sequence: TGTGCCAGCAGTGCGAGCCTATACAGGGAGAGTCAGCCCCAGCATTTT.

V is TRBV11-2 and J is TRBJ2-1; 10 nucleotides align to TRBD2. J was trimmed by 7 bases and V by 5 bases; bases with no gene match: 8. Looked up from germline, CDR1 is SGHAT and CDR2 is FQNNGV. This CDR3 has 15 amino acids. This CDR3 is CASSRERGGHNEQFF. The CDR3 DNA reads TGTGCCAGCAGCCGGGAGCGGGGGGGCCATAATGAGCAGTTCTTC.

V is TRBV10-2 and J is TRBJ2-7; D not resolved. Germline V gene lookup returns CDR1 WSHSY and CDR2 SAAADI. Deletions cut 2 bases from V and 6 bases from J, with 8 bases between. The CDR3 has 12 amino acids. Written as DNA, the CDR3 is TGCGCCAGCAGTGAGGTAGGCTCCGAGCAGTACTTC. It is translated as CASSEVGSEQYF.

V and J are TRBV11-2 and TRBJ2-1, with 7 bases identical to TRBD1. The CDR3 contains 15 residues. CDR1 is SGHAT and CDR2 is FQNNGV in the germline V gene. J was trimmed by 2 bases and V by 4 bases; bases with no gene match: 5. CDR3 DNA sequence: TGTGCCAGCAGCTATGCAGGGGGAGCCTACAATGAGCAGTTCTTC. Translation gives CASSYAGGAYNEQFF.

The CDR3 sequence is CASSRGVLGQGPDTQYF. The CDR3 nucleotides read TGTGCCAGCAGCCGGGGGGTTTTGGGACAGGGTCCAGATACGCAGTATTTT. The chain links TRBV7-8 to TRBJ2-3; TRBD1 agrees at 9 bases. J was trimmed by 4 bases and V by 5 bases; bases with no gene match: 13. The germline V gene encodes CDR1 SGHVS and CDR2 FQNEAQ. The CDR3 runs to 17 residues.

Concerning this clone: This likely comes from a read error, as the CDR3 has no conserved phenylalanine or tryptophan at its end. The limits of the CDR3 on the DNA are not certain, so only TCRdb's listed CDR3 is given. The CDR3 loop is CATSVMVTGLG. The rearrangement uses TRBV24-1 and TRBJ2-3; no check of the table's D call, TRBD1, against the DNA was made. Germline V gene sequence: CDR1 KGHDR, CDR2 SFDVKD. Inclusive of both ends, the CDR3 amounts to 11 amino acids.

The chain joins TRBV3-1 (or the pseudogene TRBV3-2) to TRBJ1-2, with D possibly being TRBD1 (6 bases). The CDR3 contains 18 residues. Trimming cost V 0 bases and J 8 bases, with 25 bases left between them. CDR1 and CDR2 (germline): LGHDT, YNNKEL (reference sequence). CDR3 region: CASSQDWGPGAGKSGYTF. CDR3 nucleotide sequence: TGTGCCAGCAGCCAAGATTGGGGACCAGGGGCGGGCAAATCCGGCTACACCTTC.

The chain links TRBV27 to TRBJ2-7; TRBD2 agrees at 10 bases. CDR3 length: 12 residues. Germline V gives CDR1 MNHEY, CDR2 SMNVEV (reference sequence). V gave up 9 bases and J gave up 3 bases; unmatched junction bases: 2. The CDR3 here is CARGLASYEQYF. As DNA, the CDR3 is TGTGCCAGGGGACTAGCGAGCTACGAGCAGTACTTC.